The 8 T cell receptor beta chains reported below all come from one sample, sequenced in a study of blood T cell repertoires in COVID-19. The method was immunoSEQ multiplex PCR; TCRdb's version includes in-frame clones alone and lacks a portion of them. Of 300,000 to 350,000 clones in the sample, approximately 86% were seen once. The sample was PBMCs or T cells enriched from blood (not recorded which). These receptors were obtained from a woman aged 40 to 55 with acute COVID-19.

The chain recombines TRBV27 with TRBJ2-5; the D gene is possibly TRBD1 (5 bases). The germline V and J ends were trimmed by 2 bases and 5 bases, with 21 bases remaining between them. The CDR3 is made up of 17 amino acids. CDR1 MNHEY and CDR2 SMNVEV come from the germline V gene (reference sequence). The CDR3 DNA follows: TGTGCCAGCAGTTTAAGTGCGTTAGGGGCGGCCGGGGAGACCCAGTACTTC. This sequence encodes CASSLSALGAAGETQYF.

The chain couples TRBV5-5 to TRBJ1-1, with D unclear. The CDR3 is made up of 14 amino acids. The germline V gene has CDR1 SGHKS and CDR2 YYEKEE (reference sequence). Trimming took off 3 bases at V and 0 bases at J, with 9 bases between the two ends. The chain's CDR3 is CASSWETLNTEAFF. The DNA of the CDR3 is TGTGCCAGCAGCTGGGAGACACTGAACACTGAAGCTTTCTTT. The variable domain in full, completed from reference TRBV5-5 and TRBJ1-1, reads DAGVTQSPTHLIKTRGQQVTLRCSPISGHKSVSWYQQVLGQGPQFIFQYYEKEERGRGNFPDRFSARQFPNYSSELNVNALLLGDSALYLCASSWETLNTEAFFGQGTRLTVV.

The chain uses TRBV5-1 and TRBJ1-5; D is unclear. The CDR3 runs 15 residues. Between the trimmed V and J ends, which lost 0 bases and 5 bases, there was a span of 12 bases. Germline CDR1 SGHRS, CDR2 YFSETQ. The DNA for the CDR3 is TGCGCCAGCAGCTTGGGGCCTGAGGTTTATCAGCCCCAGCATTTT. This gives the protein CASSLGPEVYQPQHF.

This clone was detected only once. As DNA, the CDR3 is TGTGCCAGCAGTCCGTCGTCCAACGTCCTGACTTTC. This sequence encodes CASSPSSNVLTF. The chain couples TRBV12-3 or TRBV12-4 to TRBJ2-6; no reliable D call. The CDR3 is 12 residues long. Trimming removed 5 bases from V and 8 bases from J, with 7 bases in between.

The sample holds one count of this clone. This chain uses TRBV28 with TRBJ2-5; maybe TRBD2 (5 bases). Germline loops: CDR1 MDHEN, CDR2 SYDVKM. The length of the CDR3 is 12 residues. V lost 8 bases and J lost 5, with 12 bases in between. Here the CDR3 DNA reads TGTGCCAGCTGCCGATGGGAGGAGACCCAGTACTTC. The encoded protein is CASCRWEETQYF.

V usage is TRBV25-1 and J usage is TRBJ1-1; 7 nucleotides agree with TRBD1. CDR3 size: 16 residues. Germline CDR1 is MGHDK and CDR2 is SYGVNS. After removal of 3 bases from V and 3 bases from J, the junction contained 10 bases not matched to a gene. In DNA form, the CDR3 reads TGTGCCAGCAGTGATTCGGGACAGTTTGGGGACACTGAAGCTTTCTTT. It specifies CASSDSGQFGDTEAFF.

The V call is TRBV5-1, the J call TRBJ1-2; 8 positions agree with TRBD1. The J segment lost 7 bases and the V segment lost 4 bases, leaving 9 bases of the junction unmatched. Germline V gene data show CDR1 as SGHRS and CDR2 as YFSETQ. The CDR3 extends over 14 amino acids. CDR3 in amino acids: CASSLGQGEGGYTF. CDR3 nucleotides: TGCGCCAGCAGCCTAGGACAGGGTGAGGGTGGCTACACCTTC.

The CDR3: CASSLGGVSGGNLRTQYF. In DNA form, the CDR3 reads TGTGCCAGCAGCCTAGGAGGGGTTTCAGGGGGGAACCTAAGGACCCAGTACTTC. This chain uses TRBV7-2 with TRBJ2-5; D perhaps matches TRBD1 (7 bases). The V gene's germline CDR1 is SGHTA and CDR2 FQGNSA. The V and J ends lost 5 bases and 7 bases respectively, with 29 bases between them. This CDR3 has 18 amino acids.